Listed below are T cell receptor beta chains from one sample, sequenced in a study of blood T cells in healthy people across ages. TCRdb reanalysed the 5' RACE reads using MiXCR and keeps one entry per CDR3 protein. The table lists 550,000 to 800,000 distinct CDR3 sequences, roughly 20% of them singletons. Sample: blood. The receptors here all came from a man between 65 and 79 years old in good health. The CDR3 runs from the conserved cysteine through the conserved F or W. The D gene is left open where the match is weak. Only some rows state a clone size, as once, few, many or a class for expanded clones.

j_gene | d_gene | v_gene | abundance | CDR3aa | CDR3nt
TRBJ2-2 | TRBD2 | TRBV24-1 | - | CATSAGLASTGELFF | TGTGCCACCAGTGCGGGACTAGCGTCTACCGGGGAGCTGTTTTTT
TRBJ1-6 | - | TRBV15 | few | CATSGSASDSPLHF | TGTGCCACCAGCGGGTCGGCTTCTGATTCACCCCTCCACTTT
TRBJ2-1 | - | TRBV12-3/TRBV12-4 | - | CASSSRRGTEVYNEQFF | TGTGCCAGCAGTTCTCGCCGCGGGACAGAGGTTTACAATGAGCAGTTCTTC
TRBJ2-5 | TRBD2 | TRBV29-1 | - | CSVDLAGKETQYF | TGCAGCGTTGATCTAGCGGGAAAAGAGACCCAGTACTTC
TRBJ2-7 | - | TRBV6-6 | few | CASRSLASYEQYF | TGTGCCAGCAGGTCACTAGCTAGTTACGAGCAGTACTTC
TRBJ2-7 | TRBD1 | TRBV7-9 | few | CASSPGQSPYEQYF | TGTGCCAGCAGCCCGGGACAGTCCCCCTACGAGCAGTACTTC
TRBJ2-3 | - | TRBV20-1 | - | CSARDYGSGTDTQYF | TGCAGTGCTAGAGACTATGGGAGTGGGACAGATACGCAGTATTTT
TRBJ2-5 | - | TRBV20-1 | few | CSARGGVAAQGETQYF | TGCAGTGCTAGAGGTGGAGTAGCGGCTCAGGGAGAGACCCAGTACTTC
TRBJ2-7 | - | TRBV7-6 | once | CASSLVPWTVGAEQCF | TGTGCCAGCAGCTTAGTCCCCTGGACAGTTGGGGCCGAGCAGTGCTTC
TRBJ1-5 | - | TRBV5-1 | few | CASSHPSRGRNQPQHF | TGCGCCAGCAGCCATCCCTCGCGGGGACGCAATCAGCCCCAGCATTTT
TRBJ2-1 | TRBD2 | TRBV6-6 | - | CASGSGTSGNHNEQFF | TGTGCCTCGGGGTCGGGAACTAGCGGGAACCACAATGAGCAGTTCTTC
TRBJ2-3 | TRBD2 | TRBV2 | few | CASPSGRGTDTQYF | TGTGCCAGCCCTAGCGGGAGAGGCACAGATACGCAGTATTTT
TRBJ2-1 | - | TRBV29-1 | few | CSVLLTRDPYNEQFF | TGCAGCGTGCTGCTAACTAGGGATCCCTACAATGAGCAGTTCTTC
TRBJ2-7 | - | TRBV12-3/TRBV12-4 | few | CASSSTSGIPDEQYF | TGTGCCAGCAGTTCGACGTCCGGGATTCCCGACGAGCAGTACTTC
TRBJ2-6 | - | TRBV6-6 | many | CASVRPSSGANVLTF | TGTGCCAGCGTCCGACCGTCCTCTGGGGCCAACGTCCTGACTTTC
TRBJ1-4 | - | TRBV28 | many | CASSFRPGRKANEKLFF | TGTGCCAGCAGTTTTCGGCCGGGGCGGAAAGCTAATGAAAAACTGTTTTTT
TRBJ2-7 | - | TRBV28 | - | CASSIGTFEQYF | TGTGCCAGCAGTATAGGGACTTTTGAACAGTACTTC
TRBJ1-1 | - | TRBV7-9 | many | CASSLDRHTEAFF | TGTGCCAGCAGCTTAGACAGGCACACTGAAGCTTTCTTT
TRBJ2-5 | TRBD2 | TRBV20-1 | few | CSARGLAGGEGQETQYF | TGCAGTGCTAGAGGACTAGCGGGGGGTGAGGGTCAAGAGACCCAGTACTTC
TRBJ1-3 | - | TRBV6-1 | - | CASSEVIYSGNTIYF | TGTGCCAGCAGTGAGGTCATATACTCTGGAAACACCATATATTTT
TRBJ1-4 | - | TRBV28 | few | CASSRGGRNEKLFF | TGTGCCAGCAGCCGTGGGGGGAGGAATGAAAAACTGTTTTTT
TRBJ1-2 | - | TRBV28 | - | CASSRSSGGPHGYTF | TGTGCCAGCTCTCGGTCCTCCGGAGGGCCCCATGGCTACACCTTC
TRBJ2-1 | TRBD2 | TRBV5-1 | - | CASSPLAGAPNEQFF | TGCGCCAGCAGCCCCCTAGCGGGAGCCCCCAATGAGCAGTTCTTC
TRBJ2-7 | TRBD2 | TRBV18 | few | CASLLAGGPSYEQYF | TGTGCCAGCTTACTAGCGGGAGGCCCATCCTACGAGCAGTACTTC
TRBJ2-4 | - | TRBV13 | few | CASSWWTAAKNIQYF | TGTGCCAGCAGCTGGTGGACAGCAGCCAAAAACATTCAGTACTTC
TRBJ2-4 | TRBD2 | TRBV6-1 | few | CASSEGLAGGWAKNIQYF | TGTGCCAGCAGTGAAGGACTAGCGGGAGGGTGGGCCAAAAACATTCAGTACTTC
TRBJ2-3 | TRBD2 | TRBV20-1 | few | CSGLAGSMDTQYF | TGCAGTGGGCTAGCGGGGAGCATGGATACGCAGTATTTT
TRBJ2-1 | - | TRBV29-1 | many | CSVERGNEQFF | TGCAGCGTTGAAAGGGGCAATGAGCAGTTCTTC
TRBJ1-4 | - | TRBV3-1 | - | CASSWTPNEKLFF | TGTGCCAGCAGTTGGACACCTAATGAAAAACTGTTTTTT